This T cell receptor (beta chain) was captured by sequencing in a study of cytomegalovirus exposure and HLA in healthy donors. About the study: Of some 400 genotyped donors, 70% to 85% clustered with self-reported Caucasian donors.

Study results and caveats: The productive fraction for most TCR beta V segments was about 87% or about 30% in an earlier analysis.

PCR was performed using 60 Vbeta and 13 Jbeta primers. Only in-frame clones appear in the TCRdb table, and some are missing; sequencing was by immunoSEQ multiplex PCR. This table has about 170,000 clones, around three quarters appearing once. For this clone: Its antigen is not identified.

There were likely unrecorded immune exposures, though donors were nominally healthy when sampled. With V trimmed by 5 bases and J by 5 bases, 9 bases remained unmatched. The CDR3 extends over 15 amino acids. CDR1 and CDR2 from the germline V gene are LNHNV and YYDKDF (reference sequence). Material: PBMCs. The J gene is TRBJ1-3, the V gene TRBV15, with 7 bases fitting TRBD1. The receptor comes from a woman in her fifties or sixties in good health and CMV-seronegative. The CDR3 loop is CATSGPGTVRNTIYF. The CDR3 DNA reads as TGTGCCACCAGCGGACCCGGGACAGTACGAAACACCATATATTTT.